Following are 30 T cell receptor beta chains from one sample sequenced in a study of cytomegalovirus exposure and HLA in healthy donors. Primers for the PCR totalled 60 Vbeta and 13 Jbeta. TCRdb's table, derived via immunoSEQ multiplex PCR, lists solely in-frame clones and lacks some. Seen here are about 120,000 clones, approximately 67% observed once, and the top ten hold about 1.5%. The sample taken for sequencing was PBMCs. Receptors were obtained from a man aged 18 to 30 in good health and CMV-seronegative.

This chain uses TRBV30 with TRBJ2-2; TRBD1 aligns across 7 bases. After removal of 0 bases from V and 10 bases from J, the junction contained 14 bases not matched to a gene. CDR3 size: 16 residues. Germline CDR1 and CDR2: GTSNPN and SVGIG (reference sequence). CDR3 sequence: CAWSVFGRQGFAELFF. CDR3 nucleotide sequence: TGTGCCTGGAGTGTATTTGGAAGACAGGGTTTCGCGGAGCTGTTTTTT. The variable domain in full, with the rest retrieved from reference TRBV30 and TRBJ2-2, is SQTIHQWPATLVQPVGSPLSLECTVEGTSNPNLYWYRQAAGRGLQLLFYSVGIGQISSEVPQNLSASRPQDRQFILSSKKLLLSDSGFYLCAWSVFGRQGFAELFFGEGSRLTVL.

The rearrangement joins TRBV4-2 to TRBJ2-5; 11 bases agree with TRBD2. This CDR3 comprises 15 residues. V lost 0 bases, J lost 3 bases, and 0 bases stayed unmatched. Germline loops: CDR1 LGHNA, CDR2 YNFKEQ. The CDR3 loop is CASSQELAGEETQYF. The CDR3 DNA sequence: TGTGCCAGCAGCCAAGAACTAGCGGGGGAAGAGACCCAGTACTTC.

The genes are TRBV7-2 and TRBJ1-4; D call uncertain. V dropped 3 bases and J dropped 8 bases, with 7 bases sitting between them. The germline V gene encodes CDR1 SGHTA and CDR2 FQGNSA. This CDR3 is 12 amino acids long. The CDR3 is CASSFPSEKLFF. CDR3 bases: TGTGCCAGCAGCTTTCCTTCGGAAAAACTGTTTTTT.

This chain connects TRBV10-2 to TRBJ2-7; 8 bases are a match to TRBD1. The CDR3 has 13 residues. V lost 4 bases, J lost 1 base, and 0 bases stayed unmatched. Germline V gene sequence: CDR1 WSHSY, CDR2 SAAADI. CDR3 loop: CASSGDRSYEQYF. The CDR3 DNA sequence: TGCGCCAGCAGTGGGGACAGGTCCTACGAGCAGTACTTC.

CDR3 sequence (DNA): TGTGCCAGCAGCTTAGCGGAACAGGGACGAGGCAAAAACATTCAGTACTTC. This codes for CASSLAEQGRGKNIQYF. V is TRBV7-2 and J is TRBJ2-4; possible D gene TRBD1, 6 bases. There are 17 residues in the CDR3. The V end lost 0 bases, the J end lost 3 bases, and 15 bases lay between the germline ends. Germline CDR1 reads SGHTA; CDR2 reads FQGNSA.

This clone was detected a few times. This chain joins TRBV29-1 and TRBJ2-7; tentative D call: TRBD1 (6 bases). Looked up from germline, CDR1 is SQVTM and CDR2 is ANQGSEA. CDR3 length: 13 amino acids. The V and J ends lost 4 bases and 2 bases respectively, with 12 bases between them. In nucleotides, the CDR3 is TGCAGCGTTGTTGGGACACCAGCCTACGAGCAGTACTTC. It codes for CSVVGTPAYEQYF.

As regards this clone: One junction end does not reproduce the germline sequence, and a read error may be involved. The gene calls are TRBV5-1 and TRBJ2-5, with D possibly TRBD2 on 6 matching bases. CDR1 is SGHRS, CDR2 YFSETQ, per germline. This CDR3 has 15 residues. In DNA form, the CDR3 reads TGCCCCAGCAGCTTGGCCGGGGGTGGGCAAGAGACCCAGTACTTC. Amino acids: CPSSLAGGGQETQYF. The variable domain in full, completed from reference TRBV5-1 and TRBJ2-5, reads KAGVTQTPRYLIKTRGQQVTLSCSPISGHRSVSWYQQTPGQGLQFLFEYFSETQRNKGNFPGRFSGRQFSNSRSEMNVSTLELGDSALYLCPSSLAGGGQETQYFGPGTRLLVL.

This chain uses TRBV28 with TRBJ1-5; maybe TRBD1 (6 bases). CDR1 and CDR2 (germline): MDHEN, SYDVKM. The CDR3 contains 18 residues. The V end lost 5 bases, the J end lost 0 bases, and 20 bases lay between the germline ends. CDR3 bases: TGTGCCAGCAGTCCGACCCTTGGACAGCATTATAGCAATCAGCCCCAGCATTTT. Protein: CASSPTLGQHYSNQPQHF.

The chain recombines TRBV30 with TRBJ2-5, with D maybe TRBD2 (5 bases). Germline V CDR1 and CDR2: GTSNPN, SVGIG (reference sequence). The CDR3 is 12 amino acids. V was cut by 4 bases and J by 2 bases, with 8 bases left in between. In DNA form, the CDR3 reads TGTGCCTGGACACGAGGGCAAGAGACCCAGTACTTC. Amino acid sequence: CAWTRGQETQYF.

The chain links TRBV28 to TRBJ2-3, with D perhaps TRBD2 (7 bases). V dropped 8 bases and J dropped 1 base, with 10 bases sitting between them. Germline values: CDR1 MDHEN, CDR2 SYDVKM. This CDR3 region has 13 residues. This CDR3 reads CASSGGGTDTQYF. The CDR3 DNA follows: TGTGCCAGCTCGGGGGGCGGCACAGATACGCAGTATTTT.

This clone has only a few counts. This chain's CDR3 is CAWSNSGTGVEQYF. CDR3 nucleotides: TGTGCCTGGAGCAATTCCGGGACAGGGGTCGAGCAGTACTTC. The chain combines TRBV30 with TRBJ2-7; 10 bases align to TRBD1. Germline V gene data show CDR1 as GTSNPN and CDR2 as SVGIG (reference sequence). CDR3 length: 14 residues. V was pared by 3 bases and J by 6 bases, with 8 bases of the junction left unmatched.

This clone was recorded only once. The rearrangement links TRBV5-5 to TRBJ2-7, with 11 nucleotides matching TRBD2. CDR1 is SGHKS, CDR2 YYEKEE, per germline (reference sequence). The junction had 5 bases not matched to a gene; V was cut back by 5 bases and J by 1 base. The CDR3 has 15 amino acids. The CDR3 DNA follows: TGTGCCAGCAGGAAGGGACTAGCGGTATCCTACGAGCAGTACTTC. It is translated as CASRKGLAVSYEQYF.

The genes are TRBV7-2 and TRBJ2-7; D is ambiguous. This CDR3 region has 12 residues. CDR1 and CDR2 (germline): SGHTA, FQGNSA. The germline V and J ends were trimmed by 5 bases and 0 bases, with 5 bases remaining between them. CDR3 region: CASSGLSYEQYF. The DNA of the CDR3 is TGTGCCAGCAGCGGCCTCTCCTACGAGCAGTACTTC.

This sequence joins TRBV5-6 and TRBJ2-7; 8 nucleotides match TRBD1. CDR3 length: 14 residues. Germline assignment: CDR1 SGHDT and CDR2 YYEEEE. Trimming cost V 6 bases and J 4 bases; bases outside gene matches: 9. CDR3 protein: CASKRQGLLYEQYF. The CDR3 DNA reads TGTGCCAGCAAGCGACAGGGGTTACTGTACGAGCAGTACTTC.

Comment on this clone: Additional DNA sequences in this sample encode the identical CDR3. V is TRBV6-5 and J is TRBJ2-5; the D is unclear. The germline gives CDR1 MNHEY, CDR2 SVGAGI. The CDR3 loop spans 14 amino acids. With 0 bases removed from V and 5 bases from J, the gap between germline ends came to 10 bases. The CDR3 loop is CASSYSTGQETQYF. The CDR3 DNA sequence: TGTGCCAGCAGTTACTCGACTGGTCAGGAGACCCAGTACTTC.

The chain carries TRBV7-8 and TRBJ2-5; D might be TRBD2 (6 bases). V was trimmed by 4 bases and J by 7 bases, leaving 19 bases between them. CDR3 size: 15 residues. From germline, CDR1 is SGHVS and CDR2 FQNEAQ. CDR3 sequence reads: CASSSGTGRFRTQYF. DNA for the CDR3: TGTGCCAGCAGCTCCGGGACTGGTCGGTTCCGGACCCAGTACTTC.

The chain has TRBV5-1 and TRBJ2-5; D possibly corresponds to TRBD2 (7 bases). Trimming left V 0 bases short and J 4 bases short, with 13 bases between. Per the germline V gene, CDR1 is SGHRS and CDR2 is YFSETQ. The CDR3 is 15 amino acids. Here the CDR3 reads CASSLAGGIGETQYF. The CDR3 DNA sequence: TGCGCCAGCAGCTTGGCGGGGGGCATCGGAGAGACCCAGTACTTC.

The chain links TRBV7-2 to TRBJ2-7, with a possible D match to TRBD1 (6 bases). The ends were cut back, 3 bases at V and 7 bases at J, with 10 bases in the middle. CDR1 is SGHTA, CDR2 FQGNSA, per germline. CDR3 length equals 12 residues. The CDR3 reads CASSFTGLEQYF. In nucleotides, the CDR3 is TGTGCCAGCAGCTTTACAGGGCTGGAGCAGTACTTC.

The CDR3 loop is CASSSFSYEQYF. The CDR3 region has the DNA TGTGCCAGCAGCTCCTTCTCCTACGAGCAGTACTTC. The genes are TRBV7-2 and TRBJ2-7; D call uncertain. CDR1 is SGHTA and CDR2 is FQGNSA in the germline V gene. This CDR3 has 12 amino acids. Between the trimmed V and J ends, which lost 4 bases and 0 bases, there was a span of 4 bases.

The chain has TRBV9 and TRBJ1-1; weak D call: TRBD1 (5 bases). The CDR3 consists of 14 residues. V shed 0 bases and J shed 5 bases, with 11 bases lying between them. The germline V gene has CDR1 SGDLS and CDR2 YYNGEE. Written as DNA, the CDR3 is TGTGCCAGCAGCGTAGGCGGGGCAGGGACTGAAGCTTTCTTT. Translated, it gives CASSVGGAGTEAFF.

Regarding this clone: At one boundary the junction diverges from the germline segment, which might be a read error. The chain uses TRBV7-9 and TRBJ2-7; possible D gene TRBD1, 5 bases. The germline gives CDR1 SEHNR, CDR2 FQNEAQ (reference sequence). CDR3 size: 12 residues. In nucleotides, the CDR3 is TGTTCCAGCAGCTTGCAGGGATCCGAGCAGTACTTC. It encodes CSSSLQGSEQYF.

This clone was seen more than once but under ten times. This rearrangement joins TRBV5-6 to TRBJ1-2; 7 bases align to TRBD1. Looked up from germline, CDR1 is SGHDT and CDR2 is YYEEEE. The trim removed 3 bases at V and 6 bases at J, leaving 5 bases unmatched. The CDR3 runs to 13 residues. Here the CDR3 reads CASSYSGGDGYTF. The CDR3 DNA sequence: TGTGCCAGCAGCTATTCAGGGGGTGATGGCTACACCTTC. Filled out from reference TRBV5-6 and TRBJ1-2, the complete variable domain reads DAGVTQSPTHLIKTRGQQVTLRCSPKSGHDTVSWYQQALGQGPQFIFQYYEEEERQRGNFPDRFSGHQFPNYSSELNVNALLLGDSALYLCASSYSGGDGYTFGSGTRLTVV.

The chain couples TRBV5-1 to TRBJ2-2, with 7 bases matching TRBD1. V lost 1 base, J lost 4 bases, and 4 bases stayed unmatched. The germline CDR1 and CDR2 sequences are SGHRS and YFSETQ. This CDR3 has 15 amino acids. In nucleotides, the CDR3 is TGCGCCAGCAGCTTGACAGGGGAAGGCACCGGGGAGCTGTTTTTT. Residues: CASSLTGEGTGELFF.

CDR3 coding DNA: TGCACCAGCAGCCACGGGATCCTCGATCAGCCCCAGCATTTT. It translates to CTSSHGILDQPQHF. V is TRBV1 and J is TRBJ1-5. TRBV1 is a pseudogene segment. This CDR3 has 14 residues.

CDR3 in amino acids: CASSLSGARVSYNEQFF. The CDR3 DNA is TGTGCCAGCAGCTTATCAGGGGCCCGGGTATCCTACAATGAGCAGTTCTTC. The chain joins TRBV7-3 to TRBJ2-1, with TRBD1 as a possible D gene (6 bases). Deletions cut 2 bases from V and 1 base from J, with 15 bases between. Germline-derived CDR1 and CDR2 are SGHTA and FQGTGA. The CDR3 has 17 amino acids. Drawing the rest from reference TRBV7-3 and TRBJ2-1, the complete variable domain is GAGVSQTPSNKVTEKGKYVELRCDPISGHTALYWYRQSLGQGPEFLIYFQGTGAADDSGLPNDRFFAVRPEGSVSTLKIQRTERGDSAVYLCASSLSGARVSYNEQFFGPGTRLTVL.

The V and J genes are TRBV9 and TRBJ1-1, with D maybe TRBD1 (5 bases). The CDR3 consists of 14 residues. Germline-derived CDR1 and CDR2 are SGDLS and YYNGEE. Trimming removed 2 bases from V and 0 bases from J, with 8 bases in between. This CDR3 is CASSVVRVNTEAFF. CDR3 sequence (DNA): TGTGCCAGCAGCGTCGTCAGGGTGAACACTGAAGCTTTCTTT.

The gene calls are TRBV19 and TRBJ1-1; 7 bases match TRBD1. V dropped 4 bases and J dropped 2; count of bases not matched to a gene: 10. The CDR3 sequence is 16 residues long. The germline gives CDR1 LNHDA, CDR2 SQIVND (reference sequence). The CDR3 loop is CASSTNLGQINTEAFF. The CDR3 DNA sequence: TGTGCCAGTAGTACGAACCTGGGACAGATAAACACTGAAGCTTTCTTT.

In its sample, this clone was seen once. The chain has TRBV30 and TRBJ1-5; 7 bases agree with TRBD1. The CDR3 extends over 14 amino acids. Germline V gives CDR1 GTSNPN, CDR2 SVGIG (reference sequence). The ends lost 2 bases at V and 5 bases at J; junction bases unmatched: 6. CDR3 protein: CAWSLGGFDQPQHF. CDR3 in DNA: TGTGCCTGGAGTCTAGGGGGCTTTGATCAGCCCCAGCATTTT.

This chain connects TRBV11-3 to TRBJ2-3; a possible D gene is TRBD2 (7 bases). Germline assignment: CDR1 SGHNT and CDR2 YENEEA. Trimming stripped 5 bases from V and 0 bases from J, with 18 bases between. The CDR3 sequence is 17 residues long. The CDR3 is CASSHQRGGDSTDTQYF. CDR3 DNA: TGTGCCAGCAGCCACCAACGAGGGGGGGACAGCACAGATACGCAGTATTTT.

The chain employs TRBV9 and TRBJ2-7; 8 nucleotides line up with TRBD2. Germline trimming cut 2 bases from V and 5 bases from J; bases unmatched to any gene: 6. CDR1 is SGDLS, CDR2 YYNGEE, per germline. This CDR3 region has 14 residues. CDR3 nucleotide sequence: TGTGCCAGCAGCGTCGGACCGGGACTAGACGAGCAGTACTTC. Its protein product is CASSVGPGLDEQYF.